In its sample, the clone carrying this T cell receptor beta chain was seen a few times. Researchers took RNA transcripts and amplified the TCR beta CDR3 regions from them. TCR CDR3 regions were first amplified by RT-PCR with HTBI primers. TCRdb re-analysed the multiplex PCR reads in MiXCR, keeping a single row per CDR3 protein. The repertoire holds approximately 640,000 distinct CDR3 sequences, roughly 17% seen once, with approximately 3.9% in the top ten. This sample was taken from a study of T cells in Graves' hyperthyroidism and ophthalmopathy. Germline V gives CDR1 DFQATT, CDR2 SNEGSKA (reference sequence). The CDR3 runs to 15 residues. With 1 base clipped from V and 0 bases from J, the junction kept 3 bases outside the gene matches.

This clonotype was obtained from a woman aged 30 to 39 with Graves' hyperthyroidism. This chain joins TRBV20-1 and TRBJ2-5, with 9 bases fitting TRBD2. Sequenced material: blood. The CDR3, as DNA: TGCAGTGCTAGAGGGACTAGCGTATACCAAGAGACCCAGTACTTC. It yields the protein CSARGTSVYQETQYF.